This is a list of T cell receptor beta chains from one sample in a study of T cells in localized non-small cell lung cancer. TCRdb keeps only in-frame clones here, not all; method: immunoSEQ multiplex PCR. The sample includes around 100,000 clones, 80% to 90% of them seen just once. This specimen consisted of peripheral blood, obtained before any cancer treatment. These receptors were taken from a man between 40 and 75 years old with stage I squamous cell lung carcinoma. The CDR3 runs from the conserved cysteine through the conserved F or W. The D gene is left open where the match is weak. Clone size is stated in some rows and not others, as once, few, many or a class when expanded.

J gene	V gene	D gene	clone size	CDR3 protein	CDR3 DNA
TRBJ1-4	TRBV6-1	-	-	CASSDKSTNEKLFF	TGTGCCAGCAGCGACAAATCAACTAATGAAAAACTGTTTTTT
TRBJ1-2	TRBV5-1	-	-	CASSSTTGSYGYTF	TGCGCCAGCAGCTCCACGACAGGTAGCTATGGCTACACCTTC
TRBJ2-3	TRBV10-3	TRBD1	once	CAIRWDSRRTDTQYF	TGTGCCATCAGGTGGGACAGCCGCCGCACAGATACGCAGTATTTT
TRBJ1-1	TRBV7-2	-	-	CASSRQRNTEAFF	TGTGCCAGCAGCCGACAGCGTAACACTGAAGCTTTCTTT
TRBJ2-3	TRBV28	-	-	CASSSSTSRGTDTQYF	TGTGCCAGCAGTTCCTCGACTAGTCGGGGCACAGATACGCAGTATTTT
TRBJ1-2	TRBV7-2	-	-	CASSLDGGFYGYTF	TGTGCCAGCAGCTTAGATGGGGGCTTCTATGGCTACACCTTC
TRBJ2-5	TRBV7-3	TRBD2	-	CASSTAGGGRTQYF	TGTGCCAGCAGCACAGCGGGGGGAGGTCGGACCCAGTACTTC
TRBJ2-1	TRBV19	-	-	CASSPPREEQFF	TGTGCCAGTAGTCCTCCCCGTGAAGAGCAGTTCTTC
TRBJ2-2	TRBV29-1	-	-	CSVDGGSWTGELFF	TGCAGCGTTGATGGGGGGAGTTGGACCGGGGAGCTGTTTTTT
TRBJ2-3	TRBV5-8	-	-	CASSLGQRAQYF	TGTGCCAGCAGCTTGGGACAGAGGGCGCAGTATTTT
TRBJ2-1	TRBV25-1	TRBD1	-	CASSGRTGSHNGQFF	TGTGCCAGCAGTGGACGGACAGGGTCCCACAATGGACAGTTCTTC
TRBJ2-3	TRBV4-1	TRBD2	-	CASSQVTSGFTDTQYF	TGCGCCAGCAGCCAAGTGACTAGCGGCTTCACAGATACGCAGTATTTT
TRBJ1-1	TRBV11-3	-	-	CASSPGNRNTEAFF	TGTGCCAGCAGCCCAGGGAATCGGAACACTGAAGCTTTCTTT
TRBJ2-5	TRBV7-6	TRBD2	-	CASSLGPSGGQETQYF	TGTGCCAGCAGCTTAGGTCCTAGCGGGGGGCAAGAGACCCAGTACTTC
TRBJ2-5	TRBV10-3	-	-	CAISDREETQYF	TGTGCCATCAGTGACAGGGAAGAGACCCAGTACTTC
TRBJ1-4	TRBV19	-	-	CASSIGTQPTNEKLFF	TGTGCCAGTAGTATAGGGACCCAACCAACTAATGAAAAACTGTTTTTT
TRBJ1-1	TRBV10-3	-	-	CAIGGARGVNTEAFF	TGTGCCATCGGGGGCGCGAGGGGGGTGAACACTGAAGCTTTCTTT
TRBJ2-6	TRBV15	TRBD2	-	CATSRDMGTSGSGANVLTF	TGTGCCACCAGCAGGGACATGGGGACTAGCGGCTCTGGGGCCAACGTCCTGACTTTC
TRBJ1-1	TRBV5-1	-	-	CASSIEGQNTEAFF	TGCGCCAGCAGTATAGAGGGACAGAACACTGAAGCTTTCTTT
TRBJ1-1	TRBV9	TRBD1	once	CASSEGQNTGAFF	TGTGCCAGCAGCGAGGGACAGAACACTGGGGCTTTCTTT
TRBJ2-3	TRBV7-9	TRBD1	-	CASSSQGLGDTQYF	TGTGCCAGCAGCTCACAGGGGTTGGGGGATACGCAGTATTTT
TRBJ1-5	TRBV5-1	-	-	CASSLEGDSNQPQHF	TGCGCCAGCAGCCTGGAAGGGGATAGCAATCAGCCCCAGCATTTT
TRBJ2-1	TRBV7-8	TRBD2	-	CASSHGGANNEQFF	TGTGCCAGCAGCCACGGGGGGGCGAACAATGAGCAGTTCTTC
TRBJ1-1	TRBV10-3	TRBD1	-	CAIRGQGGTEAFF	TGTGCCATCAGGGGACAGGGAGGGACTGAAGCTTTCTTT
TRBJ1-5	TRBV15	-	-	CATSRVLGRNQPQHF	TGTGCCACCAGCAGAGTCTTAGGGCGTAATCAGCCCCAGCATTTT
TRBJ2-3	TRBV5-1	-	once	CASSLAIGGRTDTQYF	TGCGCCAGCAGCTTGGCCATCGGGGGCCGCACAGATACGCAGTATTTT
TRBJ1-4	TRBV6-5	-	-	CASSYSKGTFNEKLFF	TGTGCCAGCAGTTACTCGAAGGGGACATTTAATGAAAAACTGTTTTTT
TRBJ2-7	TRBV11-2	-	once	CASRQEVIRYF	TGTGCCAGCAGGCAAGAGGTGATTAGGTACTTC
TRBJ2-1	TRBV5-3	TRBD2	-	CARSRTESGGSGNEQFF	TGTGCCAGAAGCCGAACCGAGAGCGGGGGATCGGGCAATGAGCAGTTCTTC
TRBJ2-5	TRBV4-1	TRBD1	once	CASSQDQAGGGETQYF	TGCGCCAGCAGCCAAGATCAAGCAGGGGGCGGAGAGACCCAGTACTTC
TRBJ1-3	TRBV14	-	-	CASSVGLISGNTIYF	TGTGCCAGCAGCGTTGGACTGATCTCTGGAAACACCATATATTTT
TRBJ2-7	TRBV4-2	TRBD2	-	CASSQDQGTSGPYEQYF	TGTGCCAGCAGCCAAGATCAGGGGACTAGCGGACCCTACGAGCAGTACTTC
TRBJ1-2	TRBV6-1	-	-	CASKTSVGDHTF	TGTGCCAGTAAGACGTCCGTCGGGGATCACACCTTC
TRBJ2-5	TRBV5-1	-	-	CASSGMGHQETQYF	TGCGCCAGCAGCGGCATGGGACACCAAGAGACCCAGTACTTC
TRBJ1-3	TRBV9	-	-	CASSERWRGNTIYF	TGTGCCAGCAGCGAGCGGTGGAGAGGAAACACCATATATTTT
TRBJ2-1	TRBV5-4	-	once	CASSVGAMSSYNEQFF	TGTGCCAGCAGCGTAGGCGCTATGAGCTCCTACAATGAGCAGTTCTTC
TRBJ1-2	TRBV18	TRBD1	-	CASSPLGDRPNYGYTF	TGTGCCAGCTCACCACTGGGGGACAGGCCGAACTATGGCTACACCTTC
TRBJ1-3	TRBV28	-	-	CASSLLGPYSGNTIYF	TGTGCCAGCAGTTTATTAGGCCCGTACTCTGGAAACACCATATATTTT
TRBJ2-7	TRBV5-6	-	-	CASSLLPSTYEQYF	TGTGCCAGCAGCCTACTGCCCAGCACCTACGAGCAGTACTTC
TRBJ1-3	TRBV9	-	-	CASSVGAGRTGNTIYF	TGTGCCAGCAGCGTAGGTGCAGGGCGGACTGGAAACACCATATATTTT
TRBJ1-2	TRBV5-4	-	-	CASSLNTGFGGYTF	TGTGCCAGCAGCTTGAATACAGGGTTTGGTGGCTACACCTTC
TRBJ2-3	TRBV29-1	-	-	CSVDSGVDTQYF	TGCAGCGTTGATTCGGGGGTAGATACGCAGTATTTT
TRBJ2-7	TRBV7-8	-	-	CASSSTWDRITYEQYF	TGTGCCAGCAGCTCGACTTGGGACCGAATAACCTACGAGCAGTACTTC
TRBJ1-2	TRBV12-5	-	once	CASGLPQTSNTF	TGTGCTAGTGGTTTGCCACAAACCTCGAACACCTTC
TRBJ1-5	TRBV2	-	-	CASNEQVSNQPQHF	TGTGCCAGCAATGAGCAGGTTAGCAATCAGCCCCAGCATTTT
TRBJ1-2	TRBV19	-	-	CASSIVEESLGYTF	TGTGCCAGTAGTATAGTAGAAGAGTCGCTTGGCTACACCTTC
TRBJ2-1	TRBV5-1	TRBD2	-	CASGTSFYNEQFF	TGCGCCAGCGGGACTAGCTTCTACAATGAGCAGTTCTTC
TRBJ1-1	TRBV7-2	-	-	CASSLAPAMNTEAFF	TGTGCCAGCAGCTTAGCTCCGGCGATGAACACTGAAGCTTTCTTT
TRBJ1-2	TRBV25-1	TRBD1	-	CATSQGVDNYGYTF	TGTGCCACTTCACAGGGGGTGGATAACTATGGCTACACCTTC
TRBJ1-4	TRBV14	-	-	CASSQGVATNEKLFF	TGTGCCAGCAGCCAAGGGGTAGCAACTAATGAAAAACTGTTTTTT
TRBJ2-1	TRBV7-9	TRBD1	-	CASSSGQATYNEQFF	TGTGCCAGCAGCTCCGGACAGGCAACGTACAATGAGCAGTTCTTC
TRBJ1-6	TRBV7-2	TRBD1	-	CASSFGQGEAPLHF	TGTGCCAGCAGCTTCGGACAGGGAGAAGCACCCCTCCACTTT
TRBJ2-1	TRBV27	-	-	CASSLTTGAYNEQFF	TGTGCCAGCAGTCTCACGACCGGGGCCTACAATGAGCAGTTCTTC
TRBJ1-5	TRBV28	TRBD1	-	CASSFLTGEVVPQHF	TGTGCCAGCAGTTTCCTGACAGGGGAGGTCGTGCCCCAGCATTTT
TRBJ1-3	TRBV10-3	-	-	CAISEVPRSSSGNTIYF	TGTGCCATCAGTGAGGTCCCCAGGTCCAGCTCTGGAAACACCATATATTTT
TRBJ2-1	TRBV4-2	TRBD2	-	CASSQAETSGGAVNEQFF	TGTGCCAGCAGCCAAGCGGAGACTAGCGGGGGGGCGGTGAATGAGCAGTTCTTC
TRBJ1-5	TRBV10-3	-	-	CAISDMAASNQPQHF	TGTGCCATCAGTGATATGGCAGCCAGCAATCAGCCCCAGCATTTT
TRBJ2-4	TRBV27	-	-	CASSLRQDLAKNIQYF	TGTGCCAGCAGCCTCAGACAAGACCTAGCCAAAAACATTCAGTACTTC